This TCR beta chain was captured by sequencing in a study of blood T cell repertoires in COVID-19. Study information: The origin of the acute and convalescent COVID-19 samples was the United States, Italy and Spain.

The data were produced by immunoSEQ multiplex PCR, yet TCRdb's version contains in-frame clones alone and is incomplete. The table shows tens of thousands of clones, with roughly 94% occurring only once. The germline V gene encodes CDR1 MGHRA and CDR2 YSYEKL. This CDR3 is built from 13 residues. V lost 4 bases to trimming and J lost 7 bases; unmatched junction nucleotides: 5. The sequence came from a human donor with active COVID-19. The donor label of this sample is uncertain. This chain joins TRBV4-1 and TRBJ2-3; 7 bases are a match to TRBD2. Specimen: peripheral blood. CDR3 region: CASSRVGGNTQYF. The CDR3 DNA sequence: TGCGCCAGCAGCCGGGTGGGAGGGAATACGCAGTATTTT.